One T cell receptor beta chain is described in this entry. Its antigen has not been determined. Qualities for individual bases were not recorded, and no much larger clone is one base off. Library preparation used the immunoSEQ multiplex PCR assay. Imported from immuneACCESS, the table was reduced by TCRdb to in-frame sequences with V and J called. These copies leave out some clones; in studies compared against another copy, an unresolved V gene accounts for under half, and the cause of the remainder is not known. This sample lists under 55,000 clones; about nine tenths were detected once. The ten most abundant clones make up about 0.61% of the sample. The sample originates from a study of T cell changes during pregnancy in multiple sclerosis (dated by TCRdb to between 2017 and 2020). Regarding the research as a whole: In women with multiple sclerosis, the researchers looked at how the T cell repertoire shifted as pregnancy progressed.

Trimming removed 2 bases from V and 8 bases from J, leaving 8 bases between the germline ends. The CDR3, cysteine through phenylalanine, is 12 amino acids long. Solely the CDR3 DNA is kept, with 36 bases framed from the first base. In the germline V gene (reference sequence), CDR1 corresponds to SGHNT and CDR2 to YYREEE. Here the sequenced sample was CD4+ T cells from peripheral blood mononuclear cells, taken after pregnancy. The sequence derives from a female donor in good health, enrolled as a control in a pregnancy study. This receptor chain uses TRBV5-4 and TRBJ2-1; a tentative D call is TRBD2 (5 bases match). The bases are TGTGCCAGCAGCTTACCAGCGGATGAGCAGTTCTTC. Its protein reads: CASSLPADEQFF.